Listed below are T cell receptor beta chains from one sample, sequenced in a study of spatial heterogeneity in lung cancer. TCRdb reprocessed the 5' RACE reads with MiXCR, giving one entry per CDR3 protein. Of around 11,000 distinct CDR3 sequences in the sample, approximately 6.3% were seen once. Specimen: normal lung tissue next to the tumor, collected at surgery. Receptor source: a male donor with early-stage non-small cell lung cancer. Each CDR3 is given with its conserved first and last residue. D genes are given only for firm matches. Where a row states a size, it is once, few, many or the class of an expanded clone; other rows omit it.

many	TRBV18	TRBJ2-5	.	CASSRDVQETQYF	TGTGCCAGCTCCCGGGACGTACAGGAGACCCAGTACTTC
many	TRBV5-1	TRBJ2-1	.	CASSFRPGSPGGEQFF	TGCGCCAGCAGCTTCAGACCGGGGTCTCCCGGCGGTGAGCAGTTCTTC
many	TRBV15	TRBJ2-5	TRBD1	CATSRDRLETQYF	TGTGCCACCAGCAGGGACAGGCTGGAGACCCAGTACTTC
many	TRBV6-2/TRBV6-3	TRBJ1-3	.	CASSRRTDSGNTIYF	TGTGCCAGCAGTCGTCGGACGGACTCTGGAAACACCATATATTTT
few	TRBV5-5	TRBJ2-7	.	CASSLAPDDYEQYF	TGTGCCAGCAGCTTGGCTCCGGATGACTACGAGCAGTACTTC
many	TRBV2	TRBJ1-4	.	CASSPFRGSVREKLFF	TGTGCCAGCAGTCCTTTTAGGGGTTCGGTACGTGAAAAACTGTTTTTT
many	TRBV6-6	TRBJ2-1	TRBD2	CASSYSRAGENEQFF	TGTGCCAGCAGTTACTCGAGGGCGGGGGAGAATGAGCAGTTCTTC
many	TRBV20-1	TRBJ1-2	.	CSAPDPGAGYTF	TGCAGTGCCCCGGACCCCGGAGCTGGCTACACCTTC
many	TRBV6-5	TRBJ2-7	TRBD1	CASSYRQGRHEQYF	TGTGCCAGCAGTTACCGACAGGGGCGGCACGAGCAGTACTTC
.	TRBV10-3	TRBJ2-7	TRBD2	CAISESGLEGEQYF	TGTGCCATCAGTGAGTCGGGACTAGAGGGCGAGCAGTACTTC
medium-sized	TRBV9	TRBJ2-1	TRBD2	CASSSRTSGVRNEQFF	TGTGCCAGCAGCTCCCGGACTAGCGGGGTTAGGAATGAGCAGTTCTTC
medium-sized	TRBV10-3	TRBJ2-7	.	CAIKGAGEQYF	TGTGCCATCAAGGGGGCGGGAGAGCAGTACTTC
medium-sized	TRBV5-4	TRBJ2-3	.	CASSLESRWTDTQYF	TGTGCCAGCAGCTTGGAGTCGAGGTGGACAGATACGCAGTATTTT
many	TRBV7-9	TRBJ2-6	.	CASSLGAIRANVLTF	TGTGCCAGCAGCTTAGGAGCGATTAGGGCCAACGTCCTGACTTTC
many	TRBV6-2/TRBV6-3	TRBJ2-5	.	CASSYTGQRETQYF	TGTGCCAGCAGTTATACAGGTCAGAGGGAGACCCAGTACTTC
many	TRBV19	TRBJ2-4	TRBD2	CASSISAGTSGVQNIQYF	TGTGCCAGTAGTATTTCAGCCGGGACTAGCGGGGTTCAAAACATTCAGTACTTC
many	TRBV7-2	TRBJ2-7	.	CASSRTIYEQYF	TGTGCCAGCAGCCGAACCATTTACGAGCAGTACTTC
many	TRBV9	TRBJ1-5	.	CASSVTGSSNQPQHF	TGTGCCAGCAGCGTTACAGGCAGTAGCAATCAGCCCCAGCATTTT
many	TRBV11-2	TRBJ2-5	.	CASSRGVEETQYF	TGTGCCAGCAGCCGCGGAGTGGAAGAGACCCAGTACTTC
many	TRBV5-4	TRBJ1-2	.	CASSPRQGSYGYTF	TGTGCCAGCAGCCCACGCCAGGGGTCCTATGGCTACACCTTC
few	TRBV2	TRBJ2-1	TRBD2	CASRPTSAYNEQFF	TGTGCCAGCAGGCCGACTAGCGCGTACAATGAGCAGTTCTTC
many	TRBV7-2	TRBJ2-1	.	CASSLSPTGEQFF	TGTGCCAGCAGCTTATCCCCTACGGGTGAGCAGTTCTTC
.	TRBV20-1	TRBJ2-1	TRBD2	CSAAGTSDDEQFF	TGCAGTGCGGCCGGGACTAGCGACGATGAGCAGTTCTTC
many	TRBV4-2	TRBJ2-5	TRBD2	CASSPMTGTSGGFEKETQYF	TGTGCCAGCAGCCCAATGACCGGGACTAGCGGGGGATTTGAAAAAGAGACCCAGTACTTC
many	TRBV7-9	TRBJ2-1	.	CASTGTYGNNEQFF	TGTGCCAGCACCGGGACCTACGGTAACAATGAGCAGTTCTTC
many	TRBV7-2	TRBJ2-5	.	CASSPYQETQYF	TGTGCCAGCAGCCCGTACCAAGAGACCCAGTACTTC
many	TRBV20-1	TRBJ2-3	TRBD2	CSAAGGADRNTQYF	TGCAGTGCCGCCGGGGGGGCTGACAGGAATACGCAGTATTTT
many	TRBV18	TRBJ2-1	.	CASSARELAINEQFF	TGTGCCAGCTCAGCAAGGGAGTTGGCGATCAATGAGCAGTTCTTC
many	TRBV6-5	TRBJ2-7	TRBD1	CASSYSGTGLSEQYF	TGTGCCAGCAGTTACTCGGGGACAGGGTTATCTGAGCAGTACTTC
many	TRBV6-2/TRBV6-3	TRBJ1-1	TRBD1	CASSQGDRGRLRNTEAFF	TGTGCCAGCAGTCAGGGGGACAGGGGGCGCCTTAGGAACACTGAAGCTTTCTTT
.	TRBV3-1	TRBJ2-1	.	CASSVWGYRINEQFF	TGTGCCAGCAGCGTGTGGGGCTACCGAATCAATGAGCAGTTCTTC
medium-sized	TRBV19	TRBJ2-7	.	CASMDTQGSAGEQYF	TGTGCCAGTATGGACACACAGGGCTCCGCGGGCGAGCAGTACTTC
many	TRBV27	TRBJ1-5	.	CASRSQAAGSYQPQHF	TGTGCCAGCAGATCCCAGGCCGCCGGGAGTTATCAGCCCCAGCATTTT
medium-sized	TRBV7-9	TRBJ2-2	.	CASSQGTANTGELFF	TGTGCCAGCAGCCAAGGGACGGCGAACACCGGGGAGCTGTTTTTT
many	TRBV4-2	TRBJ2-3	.	CASSLQSPTTTSTDTQYF	TGTGCCAGCAGCCTTCAATCTCCGACGACAACTAGCACAGATACGCAGTATTTT